The 21 T cell receptor beta chains reported below all come from one sample, sequenced in a study of blood T cells in healthy people across ages. The use of a sample-barcoded 5' primer and a J-beta primer mix characterized a second PCR of roughly 7 to 12 cycles. One entry per CDR3 protein, called by TCRdb with MiXCR from the 5' RACE reads. The sample shows 1,300,000 or so distinct CDR3 sequences, around 55% of them seen only once. Material: blood. Receptors originate from a man between 18 and 29 years old in good health.

The V and J genes are TRBV5-1 and TRBJ2-6; D is uncertain. CDR1 SGHRS and CDR2 YFSETQ come from the germline V gene. V was shortened by 4 bases and J by 3 bases, with 11 bases between the two germline ends. The CDR3 length is 15 residues. The CDR3 is CASSPYSLGANVLTF. CDR3 in DNA: TGCGCCAGCAGCCCCTACAGTCTTGGGGCCAACGTCCTGACTTTC. Full variable domain (rest looked up from reference TRBV5-1 and TRBJ2-6): KAGVTQTPRYLIKTRGQQVTLSCSPISGHRSVSWYQQTPGQGLQFLFEYFSETQRNKGNFPGRFSGRQFSNSRSEMNVSTLELGDSALYLCASSPYSLGANVLTFGAGSRLTVL.

CDR3 amino acids: CAISGSSGGNYEQYF. Here the CDR3 DNA reads TGTGCCATCAGTGGGTCAAGCGGGGGGAACTACGAGCAGTACTTC. The V and J genes are TRBV10-3 and TRBJ2-7; 9 bases line up with TRBD2. The CDR3 loop spans 15 amino acids. In germline, CDR1 is ENHRY, CDR2 SYGVKD. V lost 4 bases, J lost 3 bases, and 7 bases stayed unmatched.

This clonotype was observed a few times. V and J are TRBV7-8 and TRBJ2-3, with 9 bases identical to TRBD1. Losses at the gene ends were 5 bases for V and 5 bases for J; bases not matched to a gene: 5. This CDR3 is built from 14 residues. In germline, CDR1 is SGHVS, CDR2 FQNEAQ. CDR3 in amino acids: CASSRDRDGDTQYF. The CDR3 bases are TGTGCCAGCAGCCGGGACAGGGATGGAGATACGCAGTATTTT.

This clonotype was observed a handful of times. The CDR3 loop reads CASSRRQVTDTQYF. CDR3 bases: TGTGCCAGCAGCCGAAGACAGGTCACAGATACGCAGTATTTT. The chain couples TRBV6-6 to TRBJ2-3; D is perhaps TRBD1 (6 bases). Germline-derived CDR1 and CDR2 are MNHNY and SVGAGI (reference sequence). V lost 6 bases to trimming and J lost 2 bases, with 12 bases between them. This CDR3 has 14 residues.

This clonotype was observed a few times. The chain recombines TRBV29-1 with TRBJ2-3; possibly TRBD2 for D (7 bases). Germline V gene data show CDR1 as SQVTM and CDR2 as ANQGSEA. This CDR3 has 13 amino acids. The CDR3 DNA sequence: TGCAGTGCTGGGGGGGGGCTCACAGATACGCAGTATTTT. Its protein is CSAGGGLTDTQYF.

The rearrangement uses TRBV20-1 and TRBJ2-7; D may be TRBD1 (5 bases). The germline CDR1 and CDR2 sequences are DFQATT and SNEGSKA (reference sequence). CDR3 length: 13 amino acids. Trimming removed 6 bases from V and 3 bases from J, with 15 bases in between. This CDR3 reads CSAFTAGNYEQYF. The DNA for the CDR3 is TGCAGTGCCTTTACCGCAGGGAACTACGAGCAGTACTTC.

The gene calls are TRBV20-1 and TRBJ2-1, with TRBD1 as a possible D gene (5 bases). The V gene's germline CDR1 is DFQATT and CDR2 SNEGSKA (reference sequence). The CDR3 is 16 amino acids. Trimming took 3 bases from V and 4 from J, leaving 19 bases between them. CDR3 DNA: TGCAGTGCTAGGAGGTCGGCCAGGGTCGCGTACAATGAGCAGTTCTTC. Translated: CSARRSARVAYNEQFF.

This sequence joins TRBV7-2 and TRBJ2-2, with 9 bases identical to TRBD1. Looked up from germline, CDR1 is SGHTA and CDR2 is FQGNSA. Trimming removed 5 bases from V and 5 bases from J; junction bases left unmatched: 9. The CDR3 has 16 residues. The CDR3 here is CASSQDRGVLTGELFF. The CDR3 DNA sequence: TGTGCCAGCAGCCAAGACAGGGGGGTTTTGACCGGGGAGCTGTTTTTT.

This clonotype was seen a handful of times. The chain is built from TRBV20-1 and TRBJ2-4; TRBD2 matches at 13 bases. The end of the DNA aligns better with TRBJ2-7, so the J call may be wrong. Per the germline V gene, CDR1 is DFQATT and CDR2 is SNEGSKA (reference sequence). The CDR3 contains 15 residues. CDR3 in DNA: TGCAGTGCTTCGTTACTAGCGGGAGGGTCTGGCGAGCAGTACTTC. Translation gives CSASLLAGGSGEQYF.

This chain links TRBV7-6 with TRBJ2-7, with TRBD2 as a possible D gene (6 bases). TRBJ2-5 explains the end of the DNA better; the J call may be wrong. The CDR3 spans 15 residues. Germline V CDR1 and CDR2: SGHVS, FNYEAQ. The DNA for the CDR3 is TGTGCCAGCAGCCACCGTAGGGAGGCCCAAGAGACCCAGTACTTC. It is translated as CASSHRREAQETQYF.

The genes are TRBV20-1 and TRBJ2-6; D is unclear. The CDR3 length is 14 residues. The germline gives CDR1 DFQATT, CDR2 SNEGSKA (reference sequence). The V end lost 5 bases, the J end lost 0 bases, and 8 bases lay between the germline ends. The CDR3 nucleotides are TGCAGTGCTTTTTCTGGCTCTGGGGCCAACGTCCTGACTTTC. Translated, it gives CSAFSGSGANVLTF.

V gene TRBV6-1 combines with J gene TRBJ1-2; D gene uncertain. CDR3 length equals 11 residues. CDR1 MNHNS and CDR2 SASEGT come from the germline V gene. The V end was cut by 4 bases, the J end by 8 bases, with 8 bases between. The CDR3 reads CASSVLAGYTF. CDR3 DNA: TGTGCCAGCAGTGTTCTGGCGGGCTACACCTTC.

Only one count was recorded for this clonotype. The rearrangement uses TRBV30 and TRBJ2-3; 8 bases are shared with TRBD1. J was trimmed by 8 bases and V by 0 bases; bases with no gene match: 13. Germline V gives CDR1 GTSNPN, CDR2 SVGIG (reference sequence). CDR3 length: 16 amino acids. The CDR3 sequence: CAWSVRGRISLGTQYF. The CDR3 DNA reads TGTGCCTGGAGTGTCAGGGGGCGTATCTCACTGGGTACGCAGTATTTT. Based on the CDR3 plus reference TRBV30 and TRBJ2-3, the full variable domain is SQTIHQWPATLVQPVGSPLSLECTVEGTSNPNLYWYRQAAGRGLQLLFYSVGIGQISSEVPQNLSASRPQDRQFILSSKKLLLSDSGFYLCAWSVRGRISLGTQYFGPGTRLTVL.

This clonotype appeared once. The V gene is TRBV6-5, the J gene TRBJ1-1; 11 bases align to TRBD1. V was clipped by 0 bases and J by 5 bases; unmatched bases: 5. The CDR3 is 16 amino acids. Germline CDR1 reads MNHEY; CDR2 reads SVGAGI. The CDR3 DNA reads TGTGCCAGCAGTTACTCCCGGACAGGGGGCATGACTGAAGCTTTCTTT. This translates into CASSYSRTGGMTEAFF.

Note on this clonotype: Mismatch with germline at one junction end may stem from a read error. The V gene is TRBV7-9, the J gene TRBJ2-7; TRBD2 is a possible D gene (5 bases). The CDR3 extends over 14 amino acids. Per the germline V gene, CDR1 is SEHNR and CDR2 is FQNEAQ (reference sequence). DNA of the CDR3: TGTGCCAGCAGCCCACCCGAGGGCTCCTCCGAGCAGTACTTC. This gives the protein CASSPPEGSSEQYF.

The chain couples TRBV7-9 to TRBJ2-7; D not resolved. V was trimmed by 5 bases and J by 5 bases, leaving 7 bases between them. Germline loops: CDR1 SEHNR, CDR2 FQNEAQ (reference sequence). The CDR3 sequence is 11 residues long. CDR3 in amino acids: CASSPKDEQYF. As DNA, the CDR3 is TGTGCCAGCAGCCCTAAGGACGAGCAGTACTTC.

The sample holds a few counts of this clonotype. V and J are TRBV11-2 and TRBJ2-5; D uncertain. V was clipped by 1 base and J by 2 bases, with 11 bases between them. The CDR3 consists of 15 residues. CDR1 and CDR2 (germline): SGHAT, FQNNGV. The CDR3 bases are TGTGCCAGCAGCTTAGCAGTTTGGGGTCAAGAGACCCAGTACTTC. It encodes CASSLAVWGQETQYF.

Comment on this clonotype: Mismatch with germline at one junction end may stem from a read error. This rearrangement joins TRBV11-2 to TRBJ2-3; the D gene is possibly TRBD2 (5 bases). Germline V gene data show CDR1 as SGHAT and CDR2 as FQNNGV. This CDR3 is built from 15 residues. The CDR3 loop reads CAGSLDGLADDTQYF. The CDR3 nucleotides are TGTGCCGGCAGCTTAGACGGACTCGCCGACGATACGCAGTATTTT.

The chain recombines TRBV27 with TRBJ2-3, with D maybe TRBD2 (6 bases). Germline lookup yields CDR1 MNHEY and CDR2 SMNVEV (reference sequence). This CDR3 has 14 amino acids. Between the trimmed V and J ends, which lost 4 bases and 2 bases, there was a span of 10 bases. The CDR3 DNA follows: TGTGCCAGCAGTTCGGCGGGGCTCACAGATACGCAGTATTTT. Translation gives CASSSAGLTDTQYF.

This clonotype has only a few counts. V and J are TRBV7-2 and TRBJ1-2; TRBD1 aligns across 8 bases. V dropped 8 bases and J dropped 3; count of bases not matched to a gene: 8. Germline V gene data show CDR1 as SGHTA and CDR2 as FQGNSA. This CDR3 comprises 14 residues. The CDR3: CASGMTGAYYGYTF. CDR3 DNA sequence: TGTGCCAGCGGGATGACAGGGGCCTACTATGGCTACACCTTC.

The gene calls are TRBV20-1 and TRBJ1-6, with D hard to call. Germline V gene lookup returns CDR1 DFQATT and CDR2 SNEGSKA (reference sequence). This CDR3 contains 15 residues. Trimming left V 3 bases short and J 3 bases short, with 12 bases between. DNA for the CDR3: TGCAGTGCTAGTAGGGCCCTGATCTATAATTCACCCCTCCACTTT. Translation gives CSASRALIYNSPLHF.